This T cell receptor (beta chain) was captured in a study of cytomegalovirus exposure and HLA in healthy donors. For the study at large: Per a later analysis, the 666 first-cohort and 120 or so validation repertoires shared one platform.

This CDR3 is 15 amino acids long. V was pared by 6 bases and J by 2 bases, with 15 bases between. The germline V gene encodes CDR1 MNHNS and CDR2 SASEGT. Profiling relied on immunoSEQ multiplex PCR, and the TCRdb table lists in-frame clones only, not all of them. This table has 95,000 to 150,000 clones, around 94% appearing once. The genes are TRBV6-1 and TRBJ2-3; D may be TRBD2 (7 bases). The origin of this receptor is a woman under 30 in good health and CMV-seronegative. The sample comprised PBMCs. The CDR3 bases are TGTGCCAGCAGCCCCCGGGGGGCCTACACAGATACGCAGTATTTT. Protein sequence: CASSPRGAYTDTQYF.